This TCR beta chain appears in the sequencing data of a study of T cell changes during pregnancy in multiple sclerosis. The germline gives CDR1 KGHSH, CDR2 LQKENI. This CDR3 is built from 17 residues. V lost 0 bases and J lost 1; bases outside the gene matches: 5. Clones were sequenced by immunoSEQ multiplex PCR, and TCRdb holds only the in-frame ones, with some missing. The sample shows roughly 71,000 clones, about 90% of them seen only once. The V call is TRBV18, the J call TRBJ2-2, with 7 nucleotides matching TRBD1. The TCR originated in a female donor in good health, enrolled as a control in a pregnancy study. The starting material was peripheral blood, obtained in the first trimester of pregnancy. In DNA, the CDR3 is TGTGCCAGCTCACCACCCGACAGGGCGGAGAACACCGGGGAGCTGTTTTTT. It specifies CASSPPDRAENTGELFF.